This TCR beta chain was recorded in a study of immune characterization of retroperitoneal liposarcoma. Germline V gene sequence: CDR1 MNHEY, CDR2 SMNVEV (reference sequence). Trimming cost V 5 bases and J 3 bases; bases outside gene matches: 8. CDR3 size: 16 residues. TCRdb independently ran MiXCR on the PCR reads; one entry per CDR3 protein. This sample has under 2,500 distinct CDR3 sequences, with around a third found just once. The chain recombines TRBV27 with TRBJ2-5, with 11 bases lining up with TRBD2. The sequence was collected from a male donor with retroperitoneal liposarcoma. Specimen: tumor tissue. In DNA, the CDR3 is TGTGCCAGCAGTAAGAAACTAGCGGGAGCCGAAGAGACCCAGTACTTC. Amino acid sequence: CASSKKLAGAEETQYF.